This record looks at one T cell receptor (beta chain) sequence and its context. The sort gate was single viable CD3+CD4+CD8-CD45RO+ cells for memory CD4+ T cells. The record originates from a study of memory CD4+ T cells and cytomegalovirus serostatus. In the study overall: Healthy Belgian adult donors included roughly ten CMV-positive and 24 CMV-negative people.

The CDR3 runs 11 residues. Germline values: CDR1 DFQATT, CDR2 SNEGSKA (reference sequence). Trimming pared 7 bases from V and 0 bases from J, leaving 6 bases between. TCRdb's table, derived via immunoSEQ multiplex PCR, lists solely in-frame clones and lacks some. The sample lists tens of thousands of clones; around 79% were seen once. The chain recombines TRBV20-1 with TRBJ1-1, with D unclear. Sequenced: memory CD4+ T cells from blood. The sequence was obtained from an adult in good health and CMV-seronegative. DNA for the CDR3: TGCAGTGTATACCTGAACACTGAAGCTTTCTTT. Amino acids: CSVYLNTEAFF.